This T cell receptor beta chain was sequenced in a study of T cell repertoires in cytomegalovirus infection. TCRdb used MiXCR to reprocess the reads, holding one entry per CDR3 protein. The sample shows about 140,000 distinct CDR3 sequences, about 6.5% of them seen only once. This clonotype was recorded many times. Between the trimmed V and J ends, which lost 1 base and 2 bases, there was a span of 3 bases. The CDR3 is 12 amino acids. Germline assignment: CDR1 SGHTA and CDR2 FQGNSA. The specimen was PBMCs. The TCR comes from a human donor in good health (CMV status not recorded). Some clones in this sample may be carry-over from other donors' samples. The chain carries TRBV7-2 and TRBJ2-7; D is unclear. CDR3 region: CASSLVAYEQYF. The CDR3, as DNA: TGTGCCAGCAGCTTAGTCGCCTACGAGCAGTACTTC.